One and the same sample provided the 19 T cell receptor beta chains below, sequenced in a study of tumor-infiltrating lymphocytes in primary liver carcinoma. Bulk tissue was left unsorted, and RNA and DNA were co-extracted from roughly 20-30 mg of it. The authors made TCR beta cDNA from about 500 ng total RNA with a constant-region primer. Slightly modified ARM-PCR served as the procedure for the TCR beta libraries. These libraries came from three rounds of nested multiplex PCR. The opening two PCR rounds, approximately 10 cycles each, paired TRBV1-TRBV30 forward primers with a C-beta reverse primer. TCRdb itself ran the multiplex PCR reads through MiXCR, one entry per CDR3 protein. Seen here are some 46,000 distinct CDR3 sequences, more than 70% observed once, and the top ten hold roughly two fifths. The material sequenced was tumor-adjacent normal liver tissue. The source of these receptors is a young woman with primary liver carcinoma and hepatitis B virus infection.

The rearrangement joins TRBV11-2 to TRBJ2-5, with a tentative D call TRBD2 (6 bases). V was cut by 5 bases and J by 4 bases, with 20 bases left in between. The V gene's germline CDR1 is SGHAT and CDR2 FQNNGV. The CDR3 is made up of 16 amino acids. The CDR3: CASSLESWGRIETQYF. The CDR3 DNA reads TGTGCCAGCAGCCTTGAATCATGGGGGAGGATAGAGACCCAGTACTTC. Full variable domain (outside the CDR3, taken from reference TRBV11-2 and TRBJ2-5): EAGVAQSPRYKIIEKRQSVAFWCNPISGHATLYWYQQILGQGPKLLIQFQNNGVVDDSQLPKDRFSAERLKGVDSTLKIQPAKLEDSAVYLCASSLESWGRIETQYFGPGTRLLVL.

The chain carries TRBV6-1 and TRBJ2-3; D is possibly TRBD1 or TRBD2 (5 bases each). Between the trimmed V and J ends, which lost 8 bases and 9 bases, there was a span of 21 bases. The germline gives CDR1 MNHNS, CDR2 SASEGT. This CDR3 contains 14 residues. The CDR3 nucleotides read TGTGCCAGCGAGGGAACGAGGGACGCGGAAACGCAGTATTTT. Residues: CASEGTRDAETQYF.

This sequence joins TRBV29-1 and TRBJ1-2; no firm D call. From germline, CDR1 is SQVTM and CDR2 ANQGSEA. With 7 bases removed from V and 6 bases from J, the gap between germline ends came to 12 bases. The CDR3 totals 11 residues. The CDR3 nucleotides are TGCAGCGATGTGCTGGGAAATGGCTACACCTTC. Protein product: CSDVLGNGYTF.

This clonotype is medium-sized. The chain uses TRBV11-2 and TRBJ2-7; TRBD2 is a possible D gene (6 bases). CDR3 length equals 14 residues. CDR1 and CDR2 from the germline V gene are SGHAT and FQNNGV. The V end lost 5 bases, the J end lost 3 bases, and 14 bases lay between the germline ends. CDR3 loop: CASSLTQDYYEQYF. The CDR3 region has the DNA TGTGCCAGCAGCCTTACCCAGGACTACTACGAGCAGTACTTC.

Ten or more counts support this clonotype. This chain connects TRBV28 to TRBJ2-7; TRBD2 aligns across 7 bases. The junction had 4 bases not matched to a gene; V was cut back by 3 bases and J by 5 bases. Germline assignment: CDR1 MDHEN and CDR2 SYDVKM. The CDR3 loop spans 13 amino acids. CDR3 bases: TGTGCCAGCAGTTTGATAAGCGGGAACGAGCAGTACTTC. It yields the protein CASSLISGNEQYF.

Notes on this clonotype: The junction and the germline gene differ at one end; a read error may be behind it. The chain employs TRBV6-5 and TRBJ2-1; D possibly corresponds to TRBD2 (6 bases). The CDR3 is 14 residues long. Germline V gene data show CDR1 as MNHEY and CDR2 as SVGAGI. The CDR3 loop reads CASARGTRYNDQFF. As DNA, the CDR3 is TGTGCCAGCGCCCGCGGGACGAGGTACAATGATCAGTTCTTC.

In its sample, this clonotype was seen many times. J is TRBJ1-2 and V is TRBV6-5; tentatively, D is TRBD1 (5 bases). V gave up 5 bases and J gave up 5 bases, with 15 bases separating them. Germline CDR1 MNHEY, CDR2 SVGAGI. The CDR3 is 14 amino acids. The chain's CDR3 is CASSLPGPPYGYTF. The CDR3 DNA sequence: TGTGCCAGCAGTCTTCCAGGGCCACCGTATGGCTACACCTTC.

Note on this clonotype: The CDR3 end shows no conserved phenylalanine or tryptophan, and so a read error is likely. It is unclear where the CDR3 begins or ends on the DNA, so no DNA is shown, and the CDR3 is as TCRdb lists it. The rearrangement uses TRBV6-1 and TRBJ2-6. The CDR3 is 15 residues long, ends included. CDR1 and CDR2 (germline): MNHNS, SASEGT. CDR3 region: CASSEASSGVNVMTL.

This clonotype was counted a few times. It may be a read error: a sequence one base away is much more abundant. This chain connects TRBV28 to TRBJ1-1; D gene uncertain. Looked up from germline, CDR1 is MDHEN and CDR2 is SYDVKM. This CDR3 is built from 11 residues. Trimming cost V 2 bases and J 13 bases, with 11 bases left between them. CDR3: CASSLETGIFF. The CDR3 nucleotides are TGTGCCAGCAGTTTAGAGACGGGCATTTTCTTT. The whole variable domain, filled in from reference TRBV28 and TRBJ1-1, reads DVKVTQSSRYLVKRTGEKVFLECVQDMDHENMFWYRQDPGLGLRLIYFSYDVKMKEKGDIPEGYSVSREKKERFSLILESASTNQTSMYLCASSLETGIFFGQGTRLTVV.

With regard to this clonotype: This could be a read error, since a much larger clone is one nucleotide away. The chain joins TRBV5-1 to TRBJ1-2; D gene ambiguous. Germline CDR1 and CDR2: SGHRS and YFSETQ. The CDR3 loop spans 13 amino acids. CDR3 nucleotide sequence: TGCGCCAGCAGCTTGGGGCGGAACTATGACTACACCTTC. As protein: CASSLGRNYDYTF.

The genes are TRBV4-1 and TRBJ2-7, with D possibly being TRBD2 (7 bases). Trimming took off 11 bases at V and 4 bases at J, with 24 bases between the two ends. Germline assignment: CDR1 MGHRA and CDR2 YSYEKL. The CDR3 is 15 residues long. The CDR3 DNA reads TGCGCCGGCATCCAAGATAAGGGGGGGGCTTACGAGCAGTACTTC. The encoded protein is CAGIQDKGGAYEQYF.

This clonotype came up a few times. A junction end diverges from the germline sequence, so it may reflect a read error. This chain links TRBV11-2 with TRBJ2-1, with D possibly being TRBD2 (6 bases). Germline CDR1 SGHAT, CDR2 FQNNGV. The CDR3 length is 14 residues. The CDR3 DNA reads TGTGCTAGCAGCCTCCGGGGGATGTGGAATGAGCAGTTCTTC. Its protein product is CASSLRGMWNEQFF.

With regard to this clonotype: At one of its ends the junction is not consistent with the germline gene, which may arise from a read error. In DNA form, the CDR3 reads TGTGCCATCAGCTTGTGGAATGAGCAGTCCTTC. This sequence encodes CAISLWNEQSF. The rearrangement joins TRBV5-5 to TRBJ2-1; no firm D call. Per germline, CDR1 SGHKS and CDR2 YYEKEE (reference sequence). This CDR3 contains 11 residues.

Note on this clonotype: This may stem from a read error, because a much larger clone lies one nucleotide away. This chain connects TRBV5-1 to TRBJ2-1; TRBD2 might be the D (6 bases). The V gene's germline CDR1 is SGHRS and CDR2 YFSETQ. The V and J ends lost 6 bases and 3 bases respectively, with 19 bases between them. This CDR3 is built from 16 residues. This chain's CDR3 is CASTLRDFDFYNEQFF. CDR3 coding DNA: TGCGCCAGCACCCTCAGGGACTTCGATTTCTACAATGAGCAGTTCTTC.

This chain uses TRBV6-2 or TRBV6-3 with TRBJ1-5; a weak D match, TRBD1 (6 bases). The V and J ends lost 8 bases and 7 bases respectively, with 15 bases between them. Germline V gene sequence: CDR1 MNHEY, CDR2 SVGEGT. The CDR3 covers 13 residues. As DNA, the CDR3 is TGTGCCAGCGATTACCGGGACAACCAGCCCCAGCATTTT. It is translated as CASDYRDNQPQHF.

As to this clonotype: At one of its ends the junction is not consistent with the germline gene, which may arise from a read error. V gene TRBV11-2 combines with J gene TRBJ2-7, with TRBD1 matching 10 bases. Per germline, CDR1 SGHAT and CDR2 FQNNGV. The CDR3 totals 17 residues. The CDR3 bases are TGTGCTAGCAGCCCCTACACCGGGACAGGGGCTTCCTACGGGCAGTACTTC. It translates to CASSPYTGTGASYGQYF.

This clonotype showed up many times. The chain links TRBV13 to TRBJ1-1; D gene ambiguous. Looked up from germline, CDR1 is PRHDT and CDR2 is FYEKMQ (reference sequence). This CDR3 has 16 residues. Trimming took 1 base from V and 0 from J, leaving 12 bases between them. The CDR3 protein is CASSLVSDLVNTEAFF. CDR3 DNA sequence: TGTGCCAGCAGCTTAGTAAGTGACCTAGTGAACACTGAAGCTTTCTTT.

The chain couples TRBV6-2 or TRBV6-3 to TRBJ2-1; perhaps TRBD1 as D (6 bases). The CDR3 loop spans 16 amino acids. Germline CDR1 reads MNHEY; CDR2 reads SVGEGT. CDR3 sequence reads: CDRSYLRQVSYNEQFF. Written as DNA, the CDR3 is TGTGACAGAAGTTACTTAAGACAGGTTTCCTACAATGAGCAGTTCTTC.

In the case of this clonotype: The CDR3 ends on some other residue instead of the conserved phenylalanine or tryptophan, so this is likely a read error. This sequence joins TRBV12-3 or TRBV12-4 and TRBJ2-2; the D is unclear. The CDR3 consists of 13 residues. The CDR3 DNA reads as TGTGCCAGCAGCCCTACCTACACTGGGGAGCTGTTTATT. Protein: CASSPTYTGELFI.